This TCR beta chain was sequenced during a study of blood T cells in healthy people across ages. Findings of the study overall: Per-million-T-cell TCR beta diversity fell roughly linearly with age.

Combining a sample-barcoded 5' primer with a J-beta primer mix, a second PCR ran for about 7 to 12 cycles. TCRdb itself ran the 5' RACE reads through MiXCR, one entry per CDR3 protein. The data contain 270,000 or so distinct CDR3 sequences, roughly 26% of them singletons. The ends were cut back, 2 bases at V and 8 bases at J, with 15 bases in the middle. The CDR3 sequence is 15 residues long. Germline CDR1 reads KGHDR; CDR2 reads SFDVKD. Ranging in age from about 6 to 90, the donors were healthy Caucasian individuals from Russia. As for this clonotype: Its antigen is currently unknown.

The genes are TRBV24-1 and TRBJ2-4; D may match TRBD1 or TRBD2 (5 bases each). The sequencing input was blood. This receptor was obtained from a woman between 65 and 79 years old in good health. The DNA of the CDR3 is TGTGCCACCAGTGATTCCGGACCCAGAGGGGACATTCAGTACTTC. The encoded protein is CATSDSGPRGDIQYF.